This T cell receptor (beta chain) appears in the sequencing data of a study of T cell repertoires in cytomegalovirus infection. TCRdb ran MiXCR on the reads and lists one entry per CDR3 protein. Of 150,000 to 200,000 distinct CDR3 sequences detected, around 20% appear once; the ten largest clones hold approximately 3%. Findings and limits, study-wide: Summed public TCR beta family frequency identified CMV carriers bearing the relevant HLA.

Points on this clonotype: Its specificity is unknown.

The specimen sequenced was PBMCs. This TCR came from a human donor in good health (CMV status not recorded). Some clones in this sample may be carry-over from other donors' samples.

The CDR3 nucleotides read TGTGCCAGCAGCCGTCAGGGGAACTCTGGAAACACCATATATTTT. As protein: CASSRQGNSGNTIYF. This chain links TRBV3-1 with TRBJ1-3; D is possibly TRBD1 (6 bases). Germline V gene sequence: CDR1 LGHDT, CDR2 YNNKEL (reference sequence). V was clipped by 4 bases and J by 0 bases, with 10 bases between them. The CDR3 is 15 residues long.